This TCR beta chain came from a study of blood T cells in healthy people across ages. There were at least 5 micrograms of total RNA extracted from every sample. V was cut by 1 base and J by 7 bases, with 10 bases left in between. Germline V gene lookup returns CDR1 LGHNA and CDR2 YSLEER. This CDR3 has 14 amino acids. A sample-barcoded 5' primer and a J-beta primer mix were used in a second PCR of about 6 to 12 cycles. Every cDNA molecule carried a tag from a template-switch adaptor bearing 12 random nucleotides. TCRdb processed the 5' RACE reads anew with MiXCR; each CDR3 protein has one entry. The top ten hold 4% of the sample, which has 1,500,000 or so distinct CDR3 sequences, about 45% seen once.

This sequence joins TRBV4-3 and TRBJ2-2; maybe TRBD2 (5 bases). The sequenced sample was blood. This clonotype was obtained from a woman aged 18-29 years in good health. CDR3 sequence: CASSQVSGIGELFF. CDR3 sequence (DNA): TGCGCCAGCAGCCAAGTGTCCGGGATCGGGGAGCTGTTTTTT.